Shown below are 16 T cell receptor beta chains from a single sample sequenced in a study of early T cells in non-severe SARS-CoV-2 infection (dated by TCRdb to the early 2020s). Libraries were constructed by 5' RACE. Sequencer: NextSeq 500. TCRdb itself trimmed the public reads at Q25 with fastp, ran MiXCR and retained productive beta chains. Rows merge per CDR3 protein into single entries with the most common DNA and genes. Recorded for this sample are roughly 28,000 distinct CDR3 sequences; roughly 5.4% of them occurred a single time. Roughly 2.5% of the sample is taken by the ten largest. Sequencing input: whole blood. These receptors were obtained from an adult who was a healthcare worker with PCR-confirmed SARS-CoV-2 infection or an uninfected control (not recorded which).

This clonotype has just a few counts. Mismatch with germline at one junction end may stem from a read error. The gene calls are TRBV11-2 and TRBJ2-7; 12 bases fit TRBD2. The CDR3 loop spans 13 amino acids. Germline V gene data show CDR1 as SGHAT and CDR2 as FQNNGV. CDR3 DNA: TGTGCCAGCAGCTTAGCGGGGACTAGCGGGTGGAACTTC. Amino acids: CASSLAGTSGWNF.

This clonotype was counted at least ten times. CDR3 residues: CASSLGPIREQYF. CDR3 DNA: TGTGCCAGCAGCTTAGGCCCGATTCGCGAGCAGTACTTC. This sequence joins TRBV7-9 and TRBJ2-7; D unclear. The CDR3 spans 13 residues. Germline assignment: CDR1 SEHNR and CDR2 FQNEAQ (reference sequence). With 1 base removed from V and 6 bases from J, the gap between germline ends came to 10 bases.

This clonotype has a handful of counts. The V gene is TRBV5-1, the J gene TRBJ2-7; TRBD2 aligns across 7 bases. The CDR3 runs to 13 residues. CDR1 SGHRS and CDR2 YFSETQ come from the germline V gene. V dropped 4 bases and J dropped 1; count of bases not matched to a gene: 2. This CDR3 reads CASSPGGSYEQYF. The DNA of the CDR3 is TGCGCCAGCAGCCCGGGGGGTTCCTACGAGCAGTACTTC.

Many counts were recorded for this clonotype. The CDR3 is CASSFLGTEQETQYF. CDR3 DNA sequence: TGTGCCAGCAGCTTTCTGGGGACAGAACAAGAGACCCAGTACTTC. The chain uses TRBV7-9 and TRBJ2-5; 7 bases align to TRBD1. The CDR3 length is 15 residues. Germline trimming cut 3 bases from V and 2 bases from J; bases unmatched to any gene: 6. Per germline, CDR1 SEHNR and CDR2 FQNEAQ (reference sequence). The variable domain in full, with the rest retrieved from reference TRBV7-9 and TRBJ2-5, is DTGVSQNPRHKITKRGQNVTFRCDPISEHNRLYWYRQTLGQGPEFLTYFQNEAQLEKSRLLSDRFSAERPKGSFSTLEIQRTEQGDSAMYLCASSFLGTEQETQYFGPGTRLLVL.

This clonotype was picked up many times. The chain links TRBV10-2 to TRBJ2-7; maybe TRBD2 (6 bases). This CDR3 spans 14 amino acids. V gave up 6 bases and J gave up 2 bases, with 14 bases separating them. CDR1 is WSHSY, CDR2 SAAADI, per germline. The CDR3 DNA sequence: TGCGCCAGCAGATCGGGACTGACGGCCTACGAGCAGTACTTC. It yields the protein CASRSGLTAYEQYF.

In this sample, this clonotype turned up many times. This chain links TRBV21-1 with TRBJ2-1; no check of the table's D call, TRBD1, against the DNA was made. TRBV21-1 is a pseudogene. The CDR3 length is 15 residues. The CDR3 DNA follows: TGTGCCAGCAGCAAAGTTGGAGGGGGCGGACATGAGCAGTTCTTC. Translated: CASSKVGGGGHEQFF.

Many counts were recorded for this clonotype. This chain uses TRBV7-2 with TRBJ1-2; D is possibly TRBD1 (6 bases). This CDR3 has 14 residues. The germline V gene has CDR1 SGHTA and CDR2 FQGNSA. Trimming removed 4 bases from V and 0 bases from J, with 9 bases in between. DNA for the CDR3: TGTGCCAGCAGCTCCCGGACAGCTAACTATGGCTACACCTTC. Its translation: CASSSRTANYGYTF. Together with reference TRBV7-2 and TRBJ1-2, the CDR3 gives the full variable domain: GAGVSQSPSNKVTEKGKDVELRCDPISGHTALYWYRQSLGQGLEFLIYFQGNSAPDKSGLPSDRFSAERTGGSVSTLTIQRTQQEDSAVYLCASSSRTANYGYTFGSGTRLTVV.

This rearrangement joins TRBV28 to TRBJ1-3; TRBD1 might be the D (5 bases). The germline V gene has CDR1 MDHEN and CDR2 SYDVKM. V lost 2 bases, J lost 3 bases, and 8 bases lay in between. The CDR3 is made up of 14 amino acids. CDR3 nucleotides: TGTGCCAGCAGTTTAGCCAGGGTTGGAAACACCATATATTTT. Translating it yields CASSLARVGNTIYF.

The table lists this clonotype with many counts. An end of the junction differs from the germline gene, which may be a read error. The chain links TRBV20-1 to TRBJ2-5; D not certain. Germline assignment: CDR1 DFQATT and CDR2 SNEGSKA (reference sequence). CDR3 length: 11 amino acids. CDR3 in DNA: TGCAGTGCTAGCCCGCGAGAGGCCCAGTACTTC. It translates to CSASPREAQYF.

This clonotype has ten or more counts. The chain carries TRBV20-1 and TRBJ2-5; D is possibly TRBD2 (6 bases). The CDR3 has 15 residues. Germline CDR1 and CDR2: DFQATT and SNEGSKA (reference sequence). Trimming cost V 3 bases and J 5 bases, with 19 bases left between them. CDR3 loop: CSARSSAGKGETQYF. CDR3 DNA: TGCAGTGCTAGGAGTTCAGCGGGCAAGGGGGAGACCCAGTACTTC.

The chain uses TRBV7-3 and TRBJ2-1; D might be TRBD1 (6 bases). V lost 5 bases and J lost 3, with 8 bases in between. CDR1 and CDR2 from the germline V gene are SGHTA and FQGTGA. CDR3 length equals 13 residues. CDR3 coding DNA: TGTGCCAGCAGCGTGGACAGCTACAATGAGCAGTTCTTC. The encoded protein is CASSVDSYNEQFF.

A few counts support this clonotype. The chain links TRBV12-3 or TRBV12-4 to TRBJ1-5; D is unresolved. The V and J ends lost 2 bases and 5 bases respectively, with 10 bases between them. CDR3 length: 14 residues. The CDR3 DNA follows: TGTGCCAGCAGTTTATCAGGAAACCATCAGCCCCAGCATTTT. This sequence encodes CASSLSGNHQPQHF.

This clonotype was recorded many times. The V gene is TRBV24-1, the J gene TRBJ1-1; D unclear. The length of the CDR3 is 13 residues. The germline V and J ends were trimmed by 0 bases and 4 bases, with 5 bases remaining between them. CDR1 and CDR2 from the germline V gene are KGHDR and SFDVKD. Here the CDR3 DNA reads TGTGCCACCAGTGATTTGGTTGGCACTGAAGCTTTCTTT. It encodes CATSDLVGTEAFF.

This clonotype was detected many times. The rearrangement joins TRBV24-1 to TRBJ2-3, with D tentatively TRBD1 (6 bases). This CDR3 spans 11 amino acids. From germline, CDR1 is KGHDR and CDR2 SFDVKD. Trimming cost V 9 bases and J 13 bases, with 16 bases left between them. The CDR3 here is CATQNRAGEYF. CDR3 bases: TGTGCCACCCAGAACAGGGCCGGGGAGTATTTT.

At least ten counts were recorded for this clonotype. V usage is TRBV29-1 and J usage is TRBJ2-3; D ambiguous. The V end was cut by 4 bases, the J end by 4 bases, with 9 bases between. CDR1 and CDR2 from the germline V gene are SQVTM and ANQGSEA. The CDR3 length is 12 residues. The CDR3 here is CSVGGPADTQYF. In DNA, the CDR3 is TGCAGCGTTGGGGGTCCCGCAGATACGCAGTATTTT.

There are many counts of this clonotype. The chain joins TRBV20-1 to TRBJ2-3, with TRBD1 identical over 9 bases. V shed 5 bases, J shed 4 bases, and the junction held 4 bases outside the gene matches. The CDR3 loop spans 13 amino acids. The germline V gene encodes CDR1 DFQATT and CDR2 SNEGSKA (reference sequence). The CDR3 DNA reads TGCAGTGCTGGGACAGGGAGAGCAGATACGCAGTATTTT. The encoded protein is CSAGTGRADTQYF.